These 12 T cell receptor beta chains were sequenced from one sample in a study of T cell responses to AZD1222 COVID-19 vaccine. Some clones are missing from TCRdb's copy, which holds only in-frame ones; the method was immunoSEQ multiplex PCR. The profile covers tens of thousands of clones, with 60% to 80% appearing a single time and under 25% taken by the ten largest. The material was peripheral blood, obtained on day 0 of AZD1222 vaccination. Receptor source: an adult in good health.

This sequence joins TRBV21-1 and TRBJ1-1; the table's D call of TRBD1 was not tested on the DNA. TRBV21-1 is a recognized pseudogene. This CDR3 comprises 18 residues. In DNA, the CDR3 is TGTGCCAGCAGCAAAGCGCTAGAGAGGGGGTCTATTAACACTGAAGCTTTCTTT. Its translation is CASSKALERGSINTEAFF.

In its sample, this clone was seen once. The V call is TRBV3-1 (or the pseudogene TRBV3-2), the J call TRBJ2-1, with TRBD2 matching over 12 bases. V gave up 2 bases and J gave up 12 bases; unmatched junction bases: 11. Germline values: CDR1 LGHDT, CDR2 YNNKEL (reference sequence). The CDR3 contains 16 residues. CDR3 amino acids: CASSQPGLAGSLGQFF. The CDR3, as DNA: TGTGCCAGCAGCCAACCTGGACTAGCGGGATCGCTAGGGCAGTTCTTC.

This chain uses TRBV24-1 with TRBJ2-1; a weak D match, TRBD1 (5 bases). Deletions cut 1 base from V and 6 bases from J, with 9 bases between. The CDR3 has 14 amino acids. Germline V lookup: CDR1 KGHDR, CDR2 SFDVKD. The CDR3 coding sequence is TGTGCCACCAGTGATTTCTGGACACTCAATGAGCAGTTCTTC. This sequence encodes CATSDFWTLNEQFF.

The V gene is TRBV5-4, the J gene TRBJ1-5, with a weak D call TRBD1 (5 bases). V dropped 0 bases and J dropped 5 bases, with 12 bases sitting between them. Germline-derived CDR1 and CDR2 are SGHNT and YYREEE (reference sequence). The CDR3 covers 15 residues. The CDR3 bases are TGTGCCAGCAGCTTGGAGGTGGGGCTGGATCAGCCCCAGCATTTT. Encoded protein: CASSLEVGLDQPQHF.

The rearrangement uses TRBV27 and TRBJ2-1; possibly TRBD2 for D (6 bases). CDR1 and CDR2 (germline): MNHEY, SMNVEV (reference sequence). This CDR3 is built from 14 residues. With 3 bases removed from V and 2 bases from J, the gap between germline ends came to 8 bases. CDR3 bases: TGTGCCAGCAGTTTGTTAGCGGCCTACAATGAGCAGTTCTTC. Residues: CASSLLAAYNEQFF.

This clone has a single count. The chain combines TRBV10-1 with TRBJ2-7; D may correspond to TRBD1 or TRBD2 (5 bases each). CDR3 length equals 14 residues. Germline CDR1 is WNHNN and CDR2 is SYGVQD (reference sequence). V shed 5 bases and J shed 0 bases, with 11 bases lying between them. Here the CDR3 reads CASSRGDSSYEQYF. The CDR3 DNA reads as TGCGCCAGCAGTCGAGGGGATAGCTCCTACGAGCAGTACTTC.

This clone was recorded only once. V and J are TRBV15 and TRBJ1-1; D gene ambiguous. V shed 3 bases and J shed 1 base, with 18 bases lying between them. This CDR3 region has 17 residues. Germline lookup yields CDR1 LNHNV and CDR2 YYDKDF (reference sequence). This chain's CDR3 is CATSSALGRGGNTEAFF. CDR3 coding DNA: TGTGCCACCAGCAGTGCACTGGGTCGGGGAGGGAACACTGAAGCTTTCTTT.

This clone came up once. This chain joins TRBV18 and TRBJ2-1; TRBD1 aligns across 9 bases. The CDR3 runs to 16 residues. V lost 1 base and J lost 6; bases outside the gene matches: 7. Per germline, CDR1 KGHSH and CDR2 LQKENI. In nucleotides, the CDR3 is TGTGCCAGCTCACCACTGGGACAGGGAGGATTCAATGAGCAGTTCTTC. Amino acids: CASSPLGQGGFNEQFF.

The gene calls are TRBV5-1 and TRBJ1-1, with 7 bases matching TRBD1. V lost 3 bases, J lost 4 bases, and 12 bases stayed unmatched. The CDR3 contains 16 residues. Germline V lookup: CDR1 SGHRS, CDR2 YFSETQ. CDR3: CASSWDRVIFSTEAFF. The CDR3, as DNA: TGCGCCAGCAGCTGGGACAGAGTTATTTTCTCCACTGAAGCTTTCTTT.

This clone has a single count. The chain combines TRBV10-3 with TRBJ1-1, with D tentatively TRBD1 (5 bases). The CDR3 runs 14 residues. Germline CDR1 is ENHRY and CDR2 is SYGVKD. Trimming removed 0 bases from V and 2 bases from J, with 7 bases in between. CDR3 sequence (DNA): TGTGCCATCAGTGAGTCGAGGGGAAACACTGAAGCTTTCTTT. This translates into CAISESRGNTEAFF.

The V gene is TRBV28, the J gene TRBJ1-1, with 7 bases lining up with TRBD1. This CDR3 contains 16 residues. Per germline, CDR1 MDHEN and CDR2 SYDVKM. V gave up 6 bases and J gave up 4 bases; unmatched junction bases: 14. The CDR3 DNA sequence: TGTGCCAGCAGCGAAGAAACAGGGGCCGGGGCCACTGAAGCTTTCTTT. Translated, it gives CASSEETGAGATEAFF.

In DNA, the CDR3 is TGTGCCAGCAGCCCAGGGGGGAAGGCCATGGCTACGCAGTATTTT. Protein product: CASSPGGKAMATQYF. The chain has TRBV5-8 and TRBJ2-3; tentative D call: TRBD1 (7 bases). The CDR3 spans 15 residues. The germline V gene has CDR1 SGHTS and CDR2 YDEGEE. The V end lost 4 bases, the J end lost 8 bases, and 20 bases lay between the germline ends.